A single sample is the source of the 21 T cell receptor beta chains below, sequenced in a study of PD-1 blockade in classical Hodgkin lymphoma. Libraries were prepared by immunoSEQ multiplex PCR; TCRdb keeps only in-frame clonotypes and omits some of them. In the table there are about 50,000 clones, about three quarters of which are singletons. Relapse was seen in all patients after autologous stem cell transplantation, and brentuximab vedotin exposure was variable. This material consisted of peripheral blood mononuclear cells (PBMCs), taken at baseline. The receptors originated from a human donor with classical Hodgkin lymphoma.

The rearrangement uses TRBV25-1 and TRBJ2-4; maybe TRBD2 (7 bases). The length of the CDR3 is 14 residues. V lost 4 bases and J 6 bases, leaving 13 bases between the germline ends. Germline assignment: CDR1 MGHDK and CDR2 SYGVNS. The CDR3 sequence is CASSAEGGLNIQYF. CDR3 bases: TGTGCCAGCAGTGCCGAGGGGGGGTTAAACATTCAGTACTTC.

The rearrangement joins TRBV6-1 to TRBJ1-1; D is unresolved. This CDR3 has 14 residues. V lost 4 bases, J lost 0 bases, and 9 bases lay in between. CDR1 is MNHNS, CDR2 SASEGT, per germline. The CDR3 here is CASSASLMNTEAFF. For the CDR3, the DNA is TGTGCCAGCAGTGCCAGCCTCATGAACACTGAAGCTTTCTTT.

The rearrangement uses TRBV5-1 and TRBJ2-1, with TRBD1 as a possible D gene (5 bases). V shed 5 bases and J shed 0 bases, with 12 bases lying between them. The length of the CDR3 is 15 residues. The V gene's germline CDR1 is SGHRS and CDR2 YFSETQ. Here the CDR3 reads CASSRQTSSYNEQFF. CDR3 DNA: TGCGCCAGCAGTAGACAGACAAGCTCCTACAATGAGCAGTTCTTC.

This clone was counted only a few times. The gene calls are TRBV6-1 and TRBJ1-2; D gene ambiguous. V was pared by 2 bases and J by 5 bases, with 12 bases between. CDR3 length: 14 residues. From germline, CDR1 is MNHNS and CDR2 SASEGT. The CDR3 sequence is CASSESFSVYGYTF. CDR3 sequence (DNA): TGTGCCAGCAGTGAATCGTTTTCGGTATATGGCTACACCTTC.

The chain employs TRBV4-1 and TRBJ1-1, with D tentatively TRBD1 (6 bases). Germline CDR1 is MGHRA and CDR2 is YSYEKL. This CDR3 is 15 amino acids long. V lost 1 base and J lost 0, with 9 bases in between. The CDR3 loop is CASSQADSMNTEAFF. CDR3 nucleotides: TGCGCCAGCAGCCAAGCGGACAGCATGAACACTGAAGCTTTCTTT.

This clone has a handful of counts. The chain joins TRBV6-1 to TRBJ1-2; D is perhaps TRBD1 (5 bases). V gave up 0 bases and J gave up 7 bases, with 15 bases separating them. In germline, CDR1 is MNHNS, CDR2 SASEGT. The CDR3 sequence is 15 residues long. CDR3 loop: CASSEAGSGSGGYTF. CDR3 nucleotide sequence: TGTGCCAGCAGTGAAGCGGGGTCAGGGTCGGGTGGCTACACCTTC.

The rearrangement joins TRBV10-2 to TRBJ2-7; D unresolved. In germline, CDR1 is WSHSY, CDR2 SAAADI. There are 13 residues in the CDR3. Trimming shortened V by 0 bases and J by 1 base, and 4 bases separated the two germline ends. The CDR3 loop reads CASSESRSYEQYF. The CDR3 DNA follows: TGCGCCAGCAGTGAGTCGAGATCCTACGAGCAGTACTTC.

V gene TRBV19 combines with J gene TRBJ2-7; 7 bases are a match to TRBD1. CDR3 size: 13 residues. The J segment lost 7 bases and the V segment lost 5 bases, leaving 8 bases of the junction unmatched. The V gene's germline CDR1 is LNHDA and CDR2 SQIVND (reference sequence). This CDR3 reads CASSETGRREQYF. CDR3 nucleotide sequence: TGTGCCAGTAGTGAGACAGGGCGTCGGGAGCAGTACTTC.

This clone was seen more than once but under ten times. The gene calls are TRBV7-2 and TRBJ1-2; perhaps TRBD1 as D (6 bases). With 5 bases removed from V and 4 bases from J, the gap between germline ends came to 17 bases. CDR3 size: 15 residues. Germline loops: CDR1 SGHTA, CDR2 FQGNSA. CDR3 amino acids: CASSAGQFTIYGYTF. CDR3 coding DNA: TGTGCCAGCAGCGCAGGACAGTTCACTATCTATGGCTACACCTTC.

The V call is TRBV6-5, the J call TRBJ1-2, with 8 bases identical to TRBD1. The CDR3 runs to 14 residues. Trimming took 5 bases from V and 4 from J; bases not matched to a gene: 6. Per germline, CDR1 MNHEY and CDR2 SVGAGI. The CDR3: CASSGGQAIYGYTF. In nucleotides, the CDR3 is TGTGCCAGCAGTGGGGGACAGGCAATCTATGGCTACACCTTC.

The chain joins TRBV2 to TRBJ1-4; a possible D gene is TRBD1 (5 bases). The germline V gene encodes CDR1 SNHLY and CDR2 FYNNEI. V lost 6 bases, J lost 4 bases, and 15 bases lay in between. This CDR3 is built from 15 residues. The CDR3 spells CASRLRDYGNEKLFF. CDR3 DNA: TGTGCCAGCAGATTACGGGACTATGGTAATGAAAAACTGTTTTTT. Supplemented by reference TRBV2 and TRBJ1-4, the full variable domain reads EPEVTQTPSHQVTQMGQEVILRCVPISNHLYFYWYRQILGQKVEFLVSFYNNEISEKSEIFDDQFSVERPDGSNFTLKIRSTKLEDSAMYFCASRLRDYGNEKLFFGSGTQLSVL.

The chain recombines TRBV9 with TRBJ1-6; weak D call: TRBD1 (5 bases). Germline V lookup: CDR1 SGDLS, CDR2 YYNGEE. Trimming shortened V by 2 bases and J by 7 bases, and 7 bases separated the two germline ends. This CDR3 region has 13 residues. The CDR3 DNA sequence: TGTGCCAGCAGCGTGACAGACAATTCACCCCTCCACTTT. It yields the protein CASSVTDNSPLHF.

This CDR3 reads CASSKLTGMNTEAFF. CDR3 DNA sequence: TGTGCCAGCAGCAAGTTGACAGGGATGAACACTGAAGCTTTCTTT. This chain joins TRBV7-9 and TRBJ1-1; 7 bases line up with TRBD1. This CDR3 has 15 residues. Looked up from germline, CDR1 is SEHNR and CDR2 is FQNEAQ (reference sequence). The ends lost 5 bases at V and 0 bases at J; junction bases unmatched: 6.

The gene calls are TRBV7-6 and TRBJ1-3; D is unresolved. Deletions cut 5 bases from V and 3 bases from J, with 11 bases between. The CDR3 extends over 14 amino acids. Germline CDR1 reads SGHVS; CDR2 reads FNYEAQ. The CDR3 DNA follows: TGTGCCAGCAGCACGTGGCGGGGTGGAAACACCATATATTTT. This gives the protein CASSTWRGGNTIYF.

V and J are TRBV9 and TRBJ2-4, with D possibly being TRBD2 (5 bases). V lost 0 bases and J 9 bases, leaving 10 bases between the germline ends. The CDR3 runs 13 residues. Germline CDR1 SGDLS, CDR2 YYNGEE. CDR3 nucleotide sequence: TGTGCCAGCAGCGTAGGGCAGGCGGGCATTCAGTACTTC. This codes for CASSVGQAGIQYF.

This clone is labeled hyperexpanded. The CDR3 DNA sequence: TGTGCCAGCAGTTTCAGGGGGTTCAATCAGCCCCAGCATTTT. Its protein is CASSFRGFNQPQHF. V usage is TRBV6-5 and J usage is TRBJ1-5; 7 positions agree with TRBD1. CDR1 MNHEY and CDR2 SVGAGI come from the germline V gene. CDR3 length equals 14 residues. V shed 4 bases, J shed 3 bases, and the junction held 3 bases outside the gene matches.

This chain links TRBV30 with TRBJ1-1; D uncertain. The CDR3 is 14 amino acids. The germline V and J ends were trimmed by 2 bases and 0 bases, with 10 bases remaining between them. Germline values: CDR1 GTSNPN, CDR2 SVGIG (reference sequence). In nucleotides, the CDR3 is TGTGCCTGGAGTCTGGGCCCCATGAACACTGAAGCTTTCTTT. Amino acid sequence: CAWSLGPMNTEAFF. Combining the CDR3 with reference TRBV30 and TRBJ1-1 gives the whole variable domain SQTIHQWPATLVQPVGSPLSLECTVEGTSNPNLYWYRQAAGRGLQLLFYSVGIGQISSEVPQNLSASRPQDRQFILSSKKLLLSDSGFYLCAWSLGPMNTEAFFGQGTRLTVV.

This clone appeared a single time. This chain links TRBV5-1 with TRBJ2-2; D gene uncertain. The CDR3 consists of 14 residues. The V and J ends lost 2 bases and 7 bases respectively, with 12 bases between them. Germline V gene lookup returns CDR1 SGHRS and CDR2 YFSETQ. CDR3 in DNA: TGCGCCAGCAGCTTCAACGCCGATGGCGGGGAGCTGTTTTTT. Translated, it gives CASSFNADGGELFF.

The rearrangement joins TRBV27 to TRBJ1-2; no clear D gene. V was clipped by 0 bases and J by 0 bases, with 8 bases between them. In germline, CDR1 is MNHEY, CDR2 SMNVEV (reference sequence). The CDR3 totals 15 residues. As DNA, the CDR3 is TGTGCCAGCAGTTTATCAGGGTCCCCTAACTATGGCTACACCTTC. Translating gives CASSLSGSPNYGYTF.

The chain links TRBV9 to TRBJ1-6; possible D gene TRBD1, 5 bases. Germline V CDR1 and CDR2: SGDLS, YYNGEE. The CDR3 sequence is 17 residues long. Trimming cost V 0 bases and J 2 bases, with 12 bases left between them. CDR3 protein: CASSVGGDFPYNSPLHF. The DNA for the CDR3 is TGTGCCAGCAGCGTAGGGGGGGATTTCCCCTATAATTCACCCCTCCACTTT.

This sequence joins TRBV18 and TRBJ2-7; D is possibly TRBD1 (6 bases). Germline CDR1 and CDR2: KGHSH and LQKENI. The CDR3 covers 13 residues. Trimming removed 3 bases from V and 4 bases from J, with 10 bases in between. The DNA of the CDR3 is TGTGCCAGCTCACCTTACAGGGTTTACGAGCAGTACTTC. The encoded protein is CASSPYRVYEQYF.